This TCR beta chain is drawn from a study of stem cell transplantation in POMP-related autoinflammatory disease. Study details: Defective thymoproteasomes were hypothesized to impair CD8+ T-cell positive selection. Before transplant, CD4+ T cells skewed naive and CD8+ proportions were low.

The assay was immunoSEQ multiplex PCR, and TCRdb's table has in-frame clones only and misses some. This sample yields 7,500 to 10,000 clones, of which 88% are seen a single time; roughly 13% belongs to the top ten. The length of the CDR3 is 12 residues. The V gene's germline CDR1 is SQVTM and CDR2 ANQGSEA. Trimming left V 2 bases short and J 6 bases short, with 8 bases between. The clonotype comes from a human patient with POMP-related autoinflammation and immune dysregulation (PRAID). Some of these T cells may belong to the graft donor. The V and J genes are TRBV29-1 and TRBJ2-1; TRBD2 is a possible D gene (5 bases). Sequences were derived from CD8+ T cells from PBMCs, sampled after stem cell transplantation. CDR3 nucleotides: TGCAGCGTTGAATTAAGCGGCAATGAGCAGTTCTTC. This codes for CSVELSGNEQFF.